A single sample gave rise to the 29 T cell receptor beta chains below, sequenced in a study of blood T cell repertoires in COVID-19. The data were produced by immunoSEQ multiplex PCR, yet TCRdb's version contains in-frame clones alone and is incomplete. The sample lists 70,000 or so clones, more than 85% occurring once. The sequencing sample was made of peripheral blood. The receptors come from a man in his sixties or seventies with active COVID-19.

The J gene is TRBJ2-2, the V gene TRBV12-5; TRBD1 agrees at 11 bases. The germline V gene encodes CDR1 LGHNT and CDR2 FRNRAP. V was pared by 7 bases and J by 6 bases, with 7 bases of the junction left unmatched. The CDR3 sequence is 15 residues long. CDR3 residues: CASALGQGDSGELFF. In DNA form, the CDR3 reads TGTGCTAGTGCCCTGGGACAGGGGGATTCCGGGGAGCTGTTTTTT.

The CDR3 DNA sequence: TGTGCCAGCTCACCGCAACAGGGTCGGGGCAATCAGCCCCAGCATTTT. As protein: CASSPQQGRGNQPQHF. This rearrangement joins TRBV18 to TRBJ1-5, with D perhaps matching TRBD1 (6 bases). Trimming removed 3 bases at V and 2 bases at J, with 14 bases between. Germline CDR1 and CDR2: KGHSH and LQKENI. The CDR3 consists of 16 residues.

This chain connects TRBV30 to TRBJ2-5; TRBD1 matches 7 bases. CDR1 is GTSNPN and CDR2 is SVGIG in the germline V gene (reference sequence). J gave up 5 bases and V 5 bases, and 8 bases lay outside the gene matches. The CDR3 is 13 residues long. CDR3 loop: CAWVERGRETQYF. For the CDR3, the DNA is TGTGCCTGGGTGGAAAGGGGGCGGGAGACCCAGTACTTC.

The genes are TRBV18 and TRBJ2-7; D perhaps matches TRBD1 (6 bases). With 3 bases removed from V and 3 bases from J, the gap between germline ends came to 9 bases. The germline V gene encodes CDR1 KGHSH and CDR2 LQKENI. CDR3 length equals 13 residues. Written as DNA, the CDR3 is TGTGCCAGCTCACCGGGGGCGGGCTACGAGCAGTACTTC. The encoded protein is CASSPGAGYEQYF.

This chain connects TRBV28 to TRBJ2-1; TRBD2 matches at 11 bases. After removal of 3 bases from V and 3 bases from J, the junction contained 19 bases not matched to a gene. The CDR3 runs to 21 residues. CDR1 and CDR2 from the germline V gene are MDHEN and SYDVKM. CDR3 nucleotide sequence: TGTGCCAGCAGTTTCCTCGGAACTAGCGGGAGTTCCTCCTGGGGCTACAATGAGCAGTTCTTC. Translation gives CASSFLGTSGSSSWGYNEQFF.

This clone has only one observation. The V call is TRBV2, the J call TRBJ2-7; D unresolved. CDR3 length: 17 amino acids. V was trimmed by 8 bases and J by 0 bases, leaving 23 bases between them. Germline V lookup: CDR1 SNHLY, CDR2 FYNNEI. CDR3 residues: CASVNPLTSPVSYEQYF. The CDR3 bases are TGTGCCAGCGTTAACCCACTCACCTCTCCGGTCTCCTACGAGCAGTACTTC.

The chain carries TRBV7-9 and TRBJ1-2; 9 bases are a match to TRBD1. V shed 5 bases and J 2 bases; nucleotides not matched to a gene: 3. The CDR3 is made up of 14 amino acids. CDR1 and CDR2 (germline): SEHNR, FQNEAQ (reference sequence). CDR3: CASSPGQGNYGYTF. For the CDR3, the DNA is TGTGCCAGCAGCCCCGGACAGGGGAACTATGGCTACACCTTC.

Here the CDR3 reads CASRQSTSGRGNEQFF. CDR3 coding DNA: TGTGCCAGCAGGCAGTCAACTAGCGGGAGGGGGAATGAGCAGTTCTTC. J is TRBJ2-1 and V is TRBV14; 13 bases are a match to TRBD2. The CDR3 loop spans 16 amino acids. The V gene's germline CDR1 is SGHDN and CDR2 FVKESK. With 6 bases clipped from V and 7 bases from J, the junction kept 9 bases outside the gene matches.

Turning to this clone: Compared with germline, one end of the junction differs, possibly owing to a read error. The CDR3 here is CASSPRTIPSRGF. CDR3 nucleotide sequence: TGTGCCAGCAGCCCCCGGACTATCCCGAGCAGGGGGTTT. The V call is TRBV11-2, the J call TRBJ2-3, with D tentatively TRBD1 (7 bases). CDR3 length equals 13 residues. Germline values: CDR1 SGHAT, CDR2 FQNNGV.

The chain couples TRBV6-5 to TRBJ2-1; possibly TRBD2 for D (6 bases). Germline CDR1 MNHEY, CDR2 SVGAGI. The CDR3 sequence is 12 residues long. Deletions cut 6 bases from V and 11 bases from J, with 14 bases between. CDR3 DNA sequence: TGTGCCAGCAGCCCCCCGGAGGGAAAGCAGTTCTTC. Amino acids: CASSPPEGKQFF.

The V and J genes are TRBV7-2 and TRBJ2-5, with 7 positions matching TRBD2. J gave up 5 bases and V 3 bases, and 9 bases lay outside the gene matches. CDR1 SGHTA and CDR2 FQGNSA come from the germline V gene. There are 15 residues in the CDR3. In DNA form, the CDR3 reads TGTGCCAGCAGCTTGGCGACAGTGCGGGGGGAGACCCAGTACTTC. Residues: CASSLATVRGETQYF.

The CDR3 sequence: CASSPHFDRPGDGYTF. For the CDR3, the DNA is TGTGCCAGCAGCCCCCATTTTGACAGGCCCGGAGATGGCTACACCTTC. J is TRBJ1-2 and V is TRBV11-3; tentative D call: TRBD1 (6 bases). The germline gives CDR1 SGHNT, CDR2 YENEEA. CDR3 size: 16 residues. Trimming cost V 5 bases and J 6 bases, with 22 bases left between them.

This clone was recorded a few times. The rearrangement links TRBV6-5 to TRBJ2-7; TRBD2 matches 10 bases. CDR3 length: 15 amino acids. Germline CDR1 is MNHEY and CDR2 is SVGAGI. V was clipped by 6 bases and J by 3 bases; unmatched bases: 8. CDR3 amino acids: CASSGQRTSGYEQYF. In DNA, the CDR3 is TGTGCCAGCAGCGGTCAGCGGACTAGCGGCTACGAGCAGTACTTC.

This clone is categorized as medium-sized (0.01 to 0.1%). The V gene is TRBV9, the J gene TRBJ1-1; D may be TRBD1 (5 bases). The CDR3 length is 15 residues. The germline gives CDR1 SGDLS, CDR2 YYNGEE. V was cut by 4 bases and J by 1 base, with 14 bases left in between. CDR3 amino acids: CASSHGGSSNTEAFF. Here the CDR3 DNA reads TGTGCCAGCAGCCATGGGGGGTCCTCGAACACTGAAGCTTTCTTT.

The rearrangement links TRBV7-9 to TRBJ2-1, with D tentatively TRBD2 (5 bases). This CDR3 has 13 residues. Deletions cut 2 bases from V and 11 bases from J, with 13 bases between. The V gene's germline CDR1 is SEHNR and CDR2 FQNEAQ (reference sequence). CDR3 loop: CASSLSEDSQQFF. The CDR3 region has the DNA TGTGCCAGCAGCTTATCGGAGGACTCCCAGCAGTTCTTC. Complete variable domain (other parts from reference TRBV7-9 and TRBJ2-1): DTGVSQNPRHKITKRGQNVTFRCDPISEHNRLYWYRQTLGQGPEFLTYFQNEAQLEKSRLLSDRFSAERPKGSFSTLEIQRTEQGDSAMYLCASSLSEDSQQFFGPGTRLTVL.

The rearrangement uses TRBV6-5 and TRBJ2-5; possibly TRBD2 for D (7 bases). V was trimmed by 0 bases and J by 4 bases, leaving 12 bases between them. The CDR3 runs to 15 residues. Germline V lookup: CDR1 MNHEY, CDR2 SVGAGI. Written as DNA, the CDR3 is TGTGCCAGCAGTTACTCTGGGGGAGGGGGAGAGACCCAGTACTTC. It is translated as CASSYSGGGGETQYF.

This sequence joins TRBV6-5 and TRBJ2-3; D may be TRBD2 (5 bases). The CDR3 extends over 13 amino acids. Germline V gene lookup returns CDR1 MNHEY and CDR2 SVGAGI. Trimming pared 6 bases from V and 1 base from J, leaving 8 bases between. CDR3 coding DNA: TGTGCCAGCAGGGGTAGCGGCACAGATACGCAGTATTTT. This gives the protein CASRGSGTDTQYF.

V usage is TRBV27 and J usage is TRBJ1-2; no clear D. In germline, CDR1 is MNHEY, CDR2 SMNVEV (reference sequence). The CDR3 consists of 13 residues. Deletions cut 8 bases from V and 0 bases from J, with 10 bases between. CDR3 region: CASGRGTNYGYTF. The CDR3, as DNA: TGTGCCAGCGGCCGAGGGACTAACTATGGCTACACCTTC.

This chain links TRBV18 with TRBJ1-1, with TRBD1 identical over 9 bases. The CDR3 spans 17 residues. Germline V gene data show CDR1 as KGHSH and CDR2 as LQKENI. V shed 6 bases and J 3 bases; nucleotides not matched to a gene: 14. In DNA, the CDR3 is TGTGCCAGCTCGTTTACAGGGGGCGGGCGTGGAGACACTGAAGCTTTCTTT. Its translation is CASSFTGGGRGDTEAFF. Full variable domain (remainder filled in from reference TRBV18 and TRBJ1-1): NAGVMQNPRHLVRRRGQEARLRCSPMKGHSHVYWYRQLPEEGLKFMVYLQKENIIDESGMPKERFSAEFPKEGPSILRIQQVVRGDSAAYFCASSFTGGGRGDTEAFFGQGTRLTVV.

The chain couples TRBV11-2 to TRBJ2-1, with 9 bases identical to TRBD2. This CDR3 spans 19 amino acids. Germline CDR1 SGHAT, CDR2 FQNNGV. After removal of 6 bases from V and 0 bases from J, the junction contained 15 bases not matched to a gene. The CDR3 loop reads CASRALRREGRSSYNEQFF. The CDR3 DNA is TGTGCCAGCAGGGCCCTCCGGCGGGAGGGCCGGAGCTCCTACAATGAGCAGTTCTTC. The variable domain in full, completed from reference TRBV11-2 and TRBJ2-1, reads EAGVAQSPRYKIIEKRQSVAFWCNPISGHATLYWYQQILGQGPKLLIQFQNNGVVDDSQLPKDRFSAERLKGVDSTLKIQPAKLEDSAVYLCASRALRREGRSSYNEQFFGPGTRLTVL.

The chain employs TRBV29-1 and TRBJ2-5; D perhaps matches TRBD2 (6 bases). V lost 1 base to trimming and J lost 5 bases, with 20 bases between them. In germline, CDR1 is SQVTM, CDR2 ANQGSEA. CDR3 length: 16 amino acids. The CDR3 here is CSVEGARLAGRETQYF. Here the CDR3 DNA reads TGCAGCGTTGAAGGCGCCCGGCTTGCTGGGAGGGAGACCCAGTACTTC.

V and J are TRBV6-2 or TRBV6-3 and TRBJ2-1; D uncertain. The length of the CDR3 is 12 residues. V dropped 5 bases and J dropped 14 bases, with 16 bases sitting between them. From germline, CDR1 is MNHEY and CDR2 SVGEGT. DNA for the CDR3: TGTGCCAGCAGTCCCGGGTCCCCCAAGAAGTTCTTC. It yields the protein CASSPGSPKKFF.

The V and J genes are TRBV2 and TRBJ2-2; 13 nucleotides align to TRBD2. CDR1 and CDR2 (germline): SNHLY, FYNNEI. CDR3 length equals 17 residues. Trimming cost V 2 bases and J 5 bases; bases outside gene matches: 5. The CDR3 nucleotides read TGTGCCAGCAGTGAATTGGGACTAGCGGGATGGACCGGGGAGCTGTTTTTT. It specifies CASSELGLAGWTGELFF.

The chain employs TRBV28 and TRBJ2-1, with TRBD1 matching over 7 bases. Per the germline V gene, CDR1 is MDHEN and CDR2 is SYDVKM. The junction had 13 bases not matched to a gene; V was cut back by 6 bases and J by 8 bases. CDR3 size: 15 residues. This CDR3 reads CASSPTGPLGDEQFF. In DNA, the CDR3 is TGTGCCAGCAGCCCGACAGGGCCCCTGGGGGATGAGCAGTTCTTC.

This clone has only a few counts. This chain joins TRBV3-1 (or the pseudogene TRBV3-2) and TRBJ1-5; D is unresolved. With 0 bases removed from V and 7 bases from J, the gap between germline ends came to 10 bases. Germline-derived CDR1 and CDR2 are LGHDT and YNNKEL (reference sequence). The CDR3 is 14 amino acids. DNA for the CDR3: TGTGCCAGCAGCCAAGATTTGGTGCGCCAGCCCCAGCATTTT. Its protein is CASSQDLVRQPQHF.

For the CDR3, the DNA is TGTGCAAGTCGCTTAGAGGGGGGGGCAGACCCCTACAATGAGCAGTTCTTC. Translation: CASRLEGGADPYNEQFF. The rearrangement uses TRBV12-2 and TRBJ2-1; whether TRBD2, the table's D call, matches the DNA was not checked. TRBV12-2 counts as a pseudogene. The CDR3 consists of 17 residues.

The V and J genes are TRBV7-6 and TRBJ2-2; 8 positions agree with TRBD2. The CDR3 is 15 amino acids. CDR1 and CDR2 from the germline V gene are SGHVS and FNYEAQ. V lost 4 bases, J lost 6 bases, and 7 bases stayed unmatched. Written as DNA, the CDR3 is TGTGCCAGCAGCTGGGCAGCGGGGGCGTCCGGGGAGCTGTTTTTT. Protein product: CASSWAAGASGELFF.

The chain is built from TRBV13 and TRBJ1-6; 10 nucleotides align to TRBD1. CDR3 length: 15 amino acids. From germline, CDR1 is PRHDT and CDR2 FYEKMQ (reference sequence). Losses at the gene ends were 6 bases for V and 6 bases for J; bases not matched to a gene: 5. The CDR3 nucleotides are TGTGCCAGCAGACGGGGACAGGGGACTAATTCACCCCTCCACTTT. Translation: CASRRGQGTNSPLHF.

This chain connects TRBV5-6 to TRBJ2-5; D gene unclear. CDR3 length equals 13 residues. Per germline, CDR1 SGHDT and CDR2 YYEEEE. V lost 3 bases to trimming and J lost 0 bases, with 6 bases between them. The CDR3 DNA follows: TGTGCCAGCAGCTCCCGGGACCAAGAGACCCAGTACTTC. This codes for CASSSRDQETQYF.